Shown below are 25 T cell receptor beta chains from a single sample sequenced in a study of cytomegalovirus exposure and HLA in healthy donors listed by TCRdb under 2017. Library method: the immunoSEQ multiplex PCR assay. For the multiplex PCR, a mixture combining 60 forward primers for TCR Vbeta segments and 13 reverse primers for TCR Jbeta segments was used. TCRdb limited this immuneACCESS table to in-frame rearrangements with V and J called. A share of clones is missing; checked studies link under half to unresolved V genes, and the rest is unexplained. The sample data list 150,000 to 200,000 clones, and less than 85% of these were observed just once. The ten largest account for 1% of the sample. The specimen was PBMCs. Receptors originate from a boy between 2 and 15 years old in good health and CMV-seronegative.

The V call is TRBV7-3, the J call TRBJ2-1, with 8 bases matching TRBD1. The CDR3 sequence is 14 residues long. With V trimmed by 2 bases and J by 8 bases, 5 bases remained unmatched. Germline loops: CDR1 SGHTA, CDR2 FQGTGA. CDR3: CASSLLTGEDEQFF. In nucleotides, the CDR3 is TGTGCCAGCAGCTTATTGACAGGGGAGGATGAGCAGTTCTTC.

This clone was counted a single time. The V call is TRBV28, the J call TRBJ2-7; D may be TRBD1 (5 bases). CDR1 and CDR2 from the germline V gene are MDHEN and SYDVKM. Trimming stripped 5 bases from V and 3 bases from J, with 11 bases between. This CDR3 spans 13 amino acids. The CDR3 DNA sequence: TGTGCCAGCAGTGCCTCCGACAGCTACGAGCAGTACTTC. It codes for CASSASDSYEQYF. Based on the CDR3 plus reference TRBV28 and TRBJ2-7, the full variable domain is DVKVTQSSRYLVKRTGEKVFLECVQDMDHENMFWYRQDPGLGLRLIYFSYDVKMKEKGDIPEGYSVSREKKERFSLILESASTNQTSMYLCASSASDSYEQYFGPGTRLTVT.

The rearrangement joins TRBV6-5 to TRBJ1-5; 9 bases fit TRBD1. This CDR3 is 15 amino acids long. CDR1 and CDR2 (germline): MNHEY, SVGAGI. Losses at the gene ends were 6 bases for V and 5 bases for J; bases not matched to a gene: 8. The CDR3 DNA reads TGTGCCAGCAGGAAGACAGGGGGAGAGGATCAGCCCCAGCATTTT. Its protein is CASRKTGGEDQPQHF.

This clone has just a few counts. V and J are TRBV6-1 and TRBJ1-1, with 8 bases lining up with TRBD1. V dropped 6 bases and J dropped 4; count of bases not matched to a gene: 4. The CDR3 totals 13 residues. Germline V gene lookup returns CDR1 MNHNS and CDR2 SASEGT. CDR3 residues: CASRVQGATEAFF. CDR3 sequence (DNA): TGTGCCAGCAGGGTTCAGGGGGCCACTGAAGCTTTCTTT.

This chain's CDR3 is CASSSNRVGEKLFF. The CDR3 region has the DNA TGTGCCAGCAGCTCAAATCGGGTCGGGGAAAAACTGTTTTTT. The V and J genes are TRBV11-2 and TRBJ1-4; D is undetermined. Trimming cost V 4 bases and J 8 bases, with 14 bases left between them. CDR3 length: 14 amino acids. Per the germline V gene, CDR1 is SGHAT and CDR2 is FQNNGV.

The chain combines TRBV28 with TRBJ1-6, with 9 bases matching TRBD1. Trimming cost V 6 bases and J 19 bases; bases outside gene matches: 7. The length of the CDR3 is 11 residues. Germline CDR1 reads MDHEN; CDR2 reads SYDVKM. CDR3 nucleotides: TGTGCCAGCAGGGCCGACAGGGGGACACACTTT. It translates to CASRADRGTHF.

This clone was detected only a few times. The V call is TRBV12-5, the J call TRBJ2-3, with D hard to call. The CDR3 has 11 residues. Deletions cut 2 bases from V and 7 bases from J, with 4 bases between. Germline V gene sequence: CDR1 LGHNT, CDR2 FRNRAP. Here the CDR3 reads CASGLLYTQYF. CDR3 DNA: TGTGCTAGTGGTTTGTTATATACGCAGTATTTT.

The chain recombines TRBV7-2 with TRBJ1-1; 8 positions agree with TRBD1. The V and J ends lost 5 bases and 2 bases, in that order; junction bases with no gene match: 7. The CDR3 consists of 15 residues. CDR1 is SGHTA, CDR2 FQGNSA, per germline. The CDR3 reads CASSLRTGPNTEAFF. Here the CDR3 DNA reads TGTGCCAGCAGCCTACGGACAGGGCCCAACACTGAAGCTTTCTTT.

This clone was recorded a few times. The gene calls are TRBV9 and TRBJ2-1; the match to TRBD2 covers 12 bases. Trimming took 7 bases from V and 5 from J; bases not matched to a gene: 7. The CDR3 covers 15 residues. The germline V gene encodes CDR1 SGDLS and CDR2 YYNGEE. The CDR3 nucleotides read TGTGCCAGCCGACCGGGACTAGCGGGTAACAATGAGCAGTTCTTC. Translation: CASRPGLAGNNEQFF. Drawing the rest from reference TRBV9 and TRBJ2-1, the complete variable domain is DSGVTQTPKHLITATGQRVTLRCSPRSGDLSVYWYQQSLDQGLQFLIQYYNGEERAKGNILERFSAQQFPDLHSELNLSSLELGDSALYFCASRPGLAGNNEQFFGPGTRLTVL.

CDR3 sequence: CASSRTGRGPGNTIYF. The DNA for the CDR3 is TGTGCCAGCAGCCGGACGGGGAGGGGCCCTGGAAACACCATATATTTT. This chain uses TRBV7-8 with TRBJ1-3; D might be TRBD1 (5 bases). Trimming shortened V by 5 bases and J by 2 bases, and 16 bases separated the two germline ends. CDR3 length: 16 amino acids. The germline gives CDR1 SGHVS, CDR2 FQNEAQ.

This clone has more than one count but fewer than ten. This chain connects TRBV29-1 to TRBJ2-7, with D perhaps matching TRBD2 (5 bases). The V gene's germline CDR1 is SQVTM and CDR2 ANQGSEA. V lost 5 bases and J 6 bases, leaving 14 bases between the germline ends. CDR3 length: 12 amino acids. For the CDR3, the DNA is TGCAGCGTTTATGACGGACTCGGCGAGCAGTACTTC. Amino acids: CSVYDGLGEQYF.

This clone was seen a few times. This rearrangement joins TRBV5-1 to TRBJ2-5; weak D call: TRBD1 (6 bases). Trimming cost V 4 bases and J 5 bases, with 15 bases left between them. The CDR3 spans 14 residues. Per germline, CDR1 SGHRS and CDR2 YFSETQ. The CDR3 region is CASSPYRDGETQYF. The CDR3 nucleotides read TGCGCCAGCAGCCCCTACAGGGATGGGGAGACCCAGTACTTC.

The chain couples TRBV28 to TRBJ2-5; weak D call: TRBD1 (8 bases). The tail of the sequence fits TRBJ2-7 better, so the J call may be wrong. Germline-derived CDR1 and CDR2 are MDHEN and SYDVKM. The CDR3 loop spans 16 amino acids. The DNA of the CDR3 is TGTGCCAGCAGTTTGGGAGGGCAGGGGGCTGCCTACGAGCAGTACTTC. This codes for CASSLGGQGAAYEQYF.

Note on this clone: The junction departs from germline at one end; a sequencing error may be responsible. The chain combines TRBV7-9 with TRBJ2-3; D is undetermined. The CDR3 sequence is 15 residues long. Germline V gene lookup returns CDR1 SEHNR and CDR2 FQNEAQ (reference sequence). The CDR3 loop is CSSSRTSTSVGTQYF. CDR3 DNA sequence: TGTTCCAGCAGCCGTACCTCCACCTCCGTCGGTACGCAGTATTTT.

The rearrangement joins TRBV27 to TRBJ1-3; TRBD1 might be the D (5 bases). CDR1 MNHEY and CDR2 SMNVEV come from the germline V gene (reference sequence). V lost 6 bases and J 2 bases, leaving 14 bases between the germline ends. The CDR3 is 15 residues long. CDR3 in amino acids: CASSPLGGAGNTIYF. The CDR3 DNA is TGTGCCAGCAGCCCCCTCGGGGGTGCTGGAAACACCATATATTTT.

The chain carries TRBV5-1 and TRBJ2-5; D unresolved. Trimming stripped 3 bases from V and 3 bases from J, with 3 bases between. The CDR3 runs 11 residues. CDR1 is SGHRS, CDR2 YFSETQ, per germline. CDR3 DNA: TGCGCCAGCAGCTCTAAAGAGACCCAGTACTTC. Amino acid sequence: CASSSKETQYF.

V is TRBV7-6 and J is TRBJ2-2; D is possibly TRBD1 (5 bases). CDR1 is SGHVS and CDR2 is FNYEAQ in the germline V gene. The CDR3 consists of 15 residues. V was trimmed by 0 bases and J by 4 bases, leaving 9 bases between them. CDR3 in amino acids: CASSLAARGTGELFF. The CDR3 coding sequence is TGTGCCAGCAGCTTAGCTGCTAGGGGCACCGGGGAGCTGTTTTTT.

The chain is built from TRBV28 and TRBJ1-4; a weak D match, TRBD1 (5 bases). V lost 3 bases to trimming and J lost 4 bases, with 15 bases between them. This CDR3 spans 16 amino acids. In germline, CDR1 is MDHEN, CDR2 SYDVKM. CDR3 sequence reads: CASSLGGGSFNEKLFF. The CDR3 bases are TGTGCCAGCAGTTTGGGGGGAGGGTCTTTTAATGAAAAACTGTTTTTT. The whole variable domain, remainder taken from reference TRBV28 and TRBJ1-4, is DVKVTQSSRYLVKRTGEKVFLECVQDMDHENMFWYRQDPGLGLRLIYFSYDVKMKEKGDIPEGYSVSREKKERFSLILESASTNQTSMYLCASSLGGGSFNEKLFFGSGTQLSVL.

The rearrangement joins TRBV28 to TRBJ1-1; tentatively, D is TRBD1 (6 bases). V was clipped by 3 bases and J by 2 bases, with 13 bases between them. Germline V gene sequence: CDR1 MDHEN, CDR2 SYDVKM. This CDR3 region has 15 residues. The CDR3 loop reads CASSFLRDTNTEAFF. The CDR3 coding sequence is TGTGCCAGCAGTTTCCTCCGGGACACCAACACTGAAGCTTTCTTT.

This clone is a singleton in its sample. V gene TRBV2 combines with J gene TRBJ2-7; 10 bases map to TRBD2. J lost 3 bases, V lost 7 bases, and 18 bases had no gene match. The CDR3 is made up of 18 amino acids. Germline values: CDR1 SNHLY, CDR2 FYNNEI. DNA of the CDR3: TGTGCCAGCATGGGAGCCAGGCTAGCGGGAGAGACCGGCTACGAGCAGTACTTC. This codes for CASMGARLAGETGYEQYF.

This chain links TRBV18 with TRBJ1-2; weak D call: TRBD1 (5 bases). This CDR3 region has 15 residues. In germline, CDR1 is KGHSH, CDR2 LQKENI. V shed 3 bases and J shed 2 bases, with 13 bases lying between them. The DNA of the CDR3 is TGTGCCAGCTCACCCCCCGCTGGGGGGAACTATGGCTACACCTTC. This sequence encodes CASSPPAGGNYGYTF.

The chain is built from TRBV5-5 and TRBJ2-7; no definite D call. The CDR3 loop spans 14 amino acids. CDR1 is SGHKS and CDR2 is YYEKEE in the germline V gene (reference sequence). The V gene lost 4 bases and the J gene lost 3 bases, with 14 bases spanning the gap. Written as DNA, the CDR3 is TGTGCCAGCAGCAATGATCAGGTCAGCTACGAGCAGTACGTC. This sequence encodes CASSNDQVSYEQYV.

This chain connects TRBV6-1 to TRBJ1-2, with D uncertain. Looked up from germline, CDR1 is MNHNS and CDR2 is SASEGT. The CDR3 sequence is 14 residues long. Trimming took off 6 bases at V and 0 bases at J, with 11 bases between the two ends. The CDR3 here is CASSRSSSNYGYTF. The CDR3 DNA reads TGTGCCAGCAGCAGATCGTCCTCTAACTATGGCTACACCTTC.

The chain recombines TRBV13 with TRBJ2-7; D possibly corresponds to TRBD2 (6 bases). The V end was cut by 1 base, the J end by 6 bases, with 10 bases between. CDR3 length: 13 amino acids. CDR1 and CDR2 from the germline V gene are PRHDT and FYEKMQ (reference sequence). Here the CDR3 reads CASSLERLGEQYF. CDR3 DNA: TGTGCCAGCAGCTTAGAGAGACTAGGCGAGCAGTACTTC.

The chain joins TRBV5-8 to TRBJ2-2; possible D gene TRBD2, 6 bases. Germline loops: CDR1 SGHTS, CDR2 YDEGEE. The V end was cut by 4 bases, the J end by 6 bases, with 16 bases between. The CDR3 loop spans 15 amino acids. The CDR3 DNA is TGTGCCAGCAGCCCGTGGATTTCGGGGGCCGGGGAGCTGTTTTTT. This gives the protein CASSPWISGAGELFF.